The 3 T cell receptor beta chains below come from one sample, sequenced in a study of blood T cell repertoires in COVID-19. This table comes from immunoSEQ multiplex PCR, and its TCRdb copy is limited to in-frame clones, with some not included. The table includes under 300,000 clones, 88% detected once. Sequencing used PBMCs or T cells enriched from blood (not recorded which). The origin of the receptors is a woman aged 40 to 49 with acute COVID-19.

The J gene is TRBJ1-4, the V gene TRBV9; D gene ambiguous. V lost 3 bases, J lost 0 bases, and 9 bases lay in between. The CDR3 runs to 15 residues. From germline, CDR1 is SGDLS and CDR2 YYNGEE. The CDR3 DNA reads TGTGCCAGCAGCGCCACAGAAGCAACTAATGAAAAACTGTTTTTT. It encodes CASSATEATNEKLFF.

This clone came up a few times. This chain uses TRBV2 with TRBJ1-1; D is unresolved. Trimming removed 7 bases from V and 6 bases from J, with 18 bases in between. Germline V gene lookup returns CDR1 SNHLY and CDR2 FYNNEI. CDR3 size: 14 residues. The CDR3 region is CASTPFEAAAEAFF. The CDR3 DNA reads as TGTGCCAGCACTCCATTCGAGGCCGCCGCTGAAGCTTTCTTT.

The rearrangement links TRBV6-2 or TRBV6-3 to TRBJ1-3; D is unclear. The V and J ends lost 5 bases and 3 bases respectively, with 14 bases between them. From germline, CDR1 is MNHEY and CDR2 SVGEGT. This CDR3 region has 15 residues. The CDR3 coding sequence is TGTGCCAGCAGTGACCCTCGGGGAGGTGGAAACACCATATATTTT. Amino acid sequence: CASSDPRGGGNTIYF.